This entry describes one T cell receptor beta chain. A read error may account for a junction end that differs from germline. These data originate in a study of blood T cell repertoires in COVID-19. Study summary: Samples came from the United States, Italy and Spain, spanning acute and convalescent COVID-19. Sources were T cells, B-cell-depleted T cells, or PBMCs; the material itself was cDNA or gDNA.

This CDR3 contains 12 residues. Per germline, CDR1 SNHLY and CDR2 FYNNEI. Per the original data handling: Reference gene primer amplification in the assay estimated nucleated cell counts. Some clones are missing from TCRdb's copy, which holds only in-frame ones; the method was immunoSEQ multiplex PCR. V and J calls and clone size are as listed in that table; D and trimming were resolved from the DNA. The data contain about 240,000 clones, approximately 86% of them singletons. This TCR was sampled from a woman in her thirties who had recovered from COVID-19. Sequenced input: peripheral blood. V gene TRBV2 combines with J gene TRBJ1-1, with D maybe TRBD1 (6 bases). The CDR3 nucleotides are TGTGCCAGCGGACCTGGAGCCCCGGGACACAAATTT. It translates to CASGPGAPGHKF.